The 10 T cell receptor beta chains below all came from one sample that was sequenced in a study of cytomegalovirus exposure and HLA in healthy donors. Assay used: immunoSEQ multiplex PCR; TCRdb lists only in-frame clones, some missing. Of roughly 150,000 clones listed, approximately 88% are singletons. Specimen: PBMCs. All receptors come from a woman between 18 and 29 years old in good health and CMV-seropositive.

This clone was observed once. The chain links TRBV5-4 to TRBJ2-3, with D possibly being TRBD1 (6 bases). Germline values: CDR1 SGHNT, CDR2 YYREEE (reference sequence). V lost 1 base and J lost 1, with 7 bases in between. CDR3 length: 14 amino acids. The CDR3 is CASSLPGGTDTQYF. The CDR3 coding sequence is TGTGCCAGCAGCTTGCCAGGGGGCACAGATACGCAGTATTTT.

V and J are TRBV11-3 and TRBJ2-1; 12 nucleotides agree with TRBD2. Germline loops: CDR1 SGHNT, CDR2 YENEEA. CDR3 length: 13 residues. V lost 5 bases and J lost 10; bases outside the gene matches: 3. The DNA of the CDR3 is TGTGCCAGCAGCCCCGGGACTAGCGGGGAGCAGTTCTTC. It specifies CASSPGTSGEQFF.

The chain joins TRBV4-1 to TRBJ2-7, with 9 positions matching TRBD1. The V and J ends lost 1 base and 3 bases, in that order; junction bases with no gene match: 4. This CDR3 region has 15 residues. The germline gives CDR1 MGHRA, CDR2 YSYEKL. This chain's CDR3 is CASSQGDRDVYEQYF. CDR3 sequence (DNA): TGCGCCAGCAGCCAAGGGGACAGGGATGTCTACGAGCAGTACTTC.

CDR3 residues: CASRPQGPIYGYTF. CDR3 DNA sequence: TGTGCCAGCAGGCCACAGGGGCCGATTTATGGCTACACCTTC. V is TRBV5-4 and J is TRBJ1-2; TRBD1 agrees at 7 bases. Germline V gene lookup returns CDR1 SGHNT and CDR2 YYREEE (reference sequence). Unmatched junction bases numbered 9, after V lost 5 bases and J lost 5 bases. The CDR3 sequence is 14 residues long.

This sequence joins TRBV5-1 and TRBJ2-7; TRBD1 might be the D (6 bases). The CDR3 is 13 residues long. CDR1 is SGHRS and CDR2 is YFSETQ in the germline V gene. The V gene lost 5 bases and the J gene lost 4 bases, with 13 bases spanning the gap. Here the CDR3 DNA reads TGCGCCAGCAGAGCCGGGACACAATACGAGCAGTACTTC. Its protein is CASRAGTQYEQYF.

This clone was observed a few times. This CDR3 reads CASSLVGRSETQYF. The CDR3 nucleotides are TGTGCCAGCAGCTTAGTGGGCAGATCAGAGACCCAGTACTTC. The V gene is TRBV11-3, the J gene TRBJ2-5, with no clear D. V dropped 1 base and J dropped 4 bases, with 10 bases sitting between them. Germline assignment: CDR1 SGHNT and CDR2 YENEEA. This CDR3 is built from 14 residues.

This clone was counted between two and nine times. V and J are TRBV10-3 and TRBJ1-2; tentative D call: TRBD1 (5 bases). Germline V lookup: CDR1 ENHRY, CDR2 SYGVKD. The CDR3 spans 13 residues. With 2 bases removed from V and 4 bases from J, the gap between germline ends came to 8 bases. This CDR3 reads CAISEPTGYGYTF. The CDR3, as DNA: TGTGCCATCAGTGAGCCCACAGGCTATGGCTACACCTTC.

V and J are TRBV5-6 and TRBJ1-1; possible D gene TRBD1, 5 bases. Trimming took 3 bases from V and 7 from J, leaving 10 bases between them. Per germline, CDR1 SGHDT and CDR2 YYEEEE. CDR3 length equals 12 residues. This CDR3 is CASSSGTDEAFF. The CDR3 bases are TGTGCCAGCAGCTCCGGGACTGATGAAGCTTTCTTT.

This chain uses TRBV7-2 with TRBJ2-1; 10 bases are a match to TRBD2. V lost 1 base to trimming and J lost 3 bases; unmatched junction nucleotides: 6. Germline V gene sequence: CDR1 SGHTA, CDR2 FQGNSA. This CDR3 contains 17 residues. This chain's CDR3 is CASSLETSGSFYNEQFF. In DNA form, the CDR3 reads TGTGCCAGCAGCTTAGAGACTAGCGGGTCGTTCTACAATGAGCAGTTCTTC.

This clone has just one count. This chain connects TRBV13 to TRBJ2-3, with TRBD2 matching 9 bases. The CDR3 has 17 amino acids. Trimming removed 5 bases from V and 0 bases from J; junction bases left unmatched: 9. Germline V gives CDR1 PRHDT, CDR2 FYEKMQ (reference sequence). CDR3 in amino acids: CASSRGSGSSSTDTQYF. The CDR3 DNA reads TGTGCCAGCAGCCGGGGTAGCGGGAGTTCGAGCACAGATACGCAGTATTTT. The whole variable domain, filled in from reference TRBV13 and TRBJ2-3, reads AAGVIQSPRHLIKEKRETATLKCYPIPRHDTVYWYQQGPGQDPQFLISFYEKMQSDKGSIPDRFSAQQFSDYHSELNMSSLELGDSALYFCASSRGSGSSSTDTQYFGPGTRLTVL.